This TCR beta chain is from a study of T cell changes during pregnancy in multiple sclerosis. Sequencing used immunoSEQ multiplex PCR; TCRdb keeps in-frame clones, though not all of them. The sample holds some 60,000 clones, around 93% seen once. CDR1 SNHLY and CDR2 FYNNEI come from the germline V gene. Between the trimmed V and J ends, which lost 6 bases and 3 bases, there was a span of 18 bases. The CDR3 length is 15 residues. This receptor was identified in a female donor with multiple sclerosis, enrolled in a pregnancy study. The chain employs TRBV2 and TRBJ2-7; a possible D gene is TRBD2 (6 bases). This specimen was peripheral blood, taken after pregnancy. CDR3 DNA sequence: TGTGCCAGCAGGGAGGACCCCGCGGGACTCTACGAGCAGTACTTC. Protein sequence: CASREDPAGLYEQYF.